Here is one T cell receptor (beta chain) with its context. Its cognate antigen has yet to be identified. One base away there is no much larger clone; base qualities are not given. The data belong to a study of shared clonotypes between healthy human individuals (TCRdb year 2020). Study-wide context: A couple of women and three men aged 18 to 49 years were included in the cohort. To estimate repertoire size and how much clonotypes are shared between individuals, the study performed deep sequencing of blood TCR repertoires from roughly five healthy adults. Libraries were prepared and TCR repertoires were sequenced by different laboratories using diverse techniques, in order to increase sequencing depth and limit assay-specific biases. Leukapheresis yielded between about 0.94 and 9.5 billion PBMCs per donor. General conclusions and limits of the study: Sampling was limited to blood, and TCR repertoires in tissue likely differ from TCR repertoires in blood. Pairwise subsampling led to the expectation that sequencing depth would affect the degree of clonotype sharing among donors. Because the study included only a small number of donors, the genetic and exposure-history diversity represented was limited.

TCR CDR3 regions were amplified from genomic DNA by multiplex PCR using the deep immunoSEQ assay. Extracted genomic DNA from each cell subset was distributed evenly across all wells of several immunoSEQ 96-well plates, and each plate was treated as a replicate. For unsorted PBMC, 250 to 350 ng of genomic DNA, equivalent to tens of thousands of T cell genomes, went into each replicate PCR. Unsorted PBMC genomic DNA was sequenced across ten immunoSEQ deep assay plates. Purified libraries were measured with a Qubit 3.0 fluorometer, size-checked on a Bioanalyzer 2100, and measured again with the KAPA Library Quantification kit. A separate single-read 150-cycle Illumina NextSeq 550 flow cell was used to sequence each immunoSEQ 96-well plate. The original pipeline was this. Because the immunoSEQ output held only junctional sequences and lacked quality scores, the filtering could not match the filtering applied to full-length reads. Sequences were annotated with PyIR, a Python wrapper for IgBLAST v1.9, using IMGT germline references to assign V/J genes and CDR3. Reads were filtered out if the reads had weak V/J assignments (E-value above 1e-6), no CDR3, stop codons, out-of-frame junctions, or ambiguous translated residues. V3J clonotypes were defined by identical inferred V gene, J gene, and CDR3 amino acid sequence. Percentage overlap between repertoires was calculated by dividing the number of shared unique clonotypes by the size of the smaller repertoire. Richness of each repertoire was evaluated using RTK rarefaction, the Chao1 estimator, and Recon v2.1 estimates of unobserved clonotypes. Sourced from immuneACCESS, this table was stored by TCRdb with only in-frame sequences that have V and J called. A share of the clones is absent; for the studies checked, an unresolved V gene accounts for under half, and the remainder has no known explanation. V and J calls and clone size are as listed in that table; D and trimming were resolved from the DNA. For this sample the table gives about 490,000 clones, of which around 80% were detected only once. The ten largest account for approximately 12% of the sample.

Donors were healthy HIV-negative adults with no recently reported acute infections or vaccinations. Every donor was a Caucasian adult living in Nashville, Tennessee, USA. For unsorted samples, tens of millions of PBMCs were counted and genomic DNA was extracted with the QIAamp DNA Blood Mini kit. Blood was collected by leukapheresis, and PBMCs were isolated by Ficoll-Histopaque density gradient centrifugation and then cryopreserved in liquid nitrogen vapor phase. The germline V gene provides CDR1 SGHAT and CDR2 FQNNGV. The CDR3 covers 17 residues, taking in both the cysteine and the phenylalanine. The CDR3 DNA has 51 bases and is translated from base 1. V was cut back by 3 bases and J by 0 bases, leaving a gap of 14 bases between them.

The clonotype was recovered from a middle-aged woman in good health. Some clones in this sample may be carry-over from other donors' samples. The sequenced sample was PBMCs. This chain joins TRBV11-2 to TRBJ1-4, with the D gene not confidently named. The base sequence is TGTGCCAGCAGCTTGTCAAACTCCCTTACAACTAATGAAAAACTGTTTTTT. Its protein is CASSLSNSLTTNEKLFF.